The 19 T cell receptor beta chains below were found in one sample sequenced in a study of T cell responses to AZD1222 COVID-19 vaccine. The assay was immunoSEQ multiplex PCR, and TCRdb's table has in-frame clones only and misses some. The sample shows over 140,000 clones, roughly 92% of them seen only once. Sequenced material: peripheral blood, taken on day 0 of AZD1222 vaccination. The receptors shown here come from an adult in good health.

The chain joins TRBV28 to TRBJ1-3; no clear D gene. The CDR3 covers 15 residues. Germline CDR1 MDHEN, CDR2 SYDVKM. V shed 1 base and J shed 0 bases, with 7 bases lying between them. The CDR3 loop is CASSLYRNSGNTIYF. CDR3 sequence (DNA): TGTGCCAGCAGTTTATATCGCAACTCTGGAAACACCATATATTTT.

The CDR3 region is CSVGSGAVDEKLFF. CDR3 nucleotide sequence: TGCAGCGTTGGATCAGGGGCGGTAGATGAAAAACTGTTTTTT. The chain is built from TRBV29-1 and TRBJ1-4; possibly TRBD1 for D (6 bases). This CDR3 contains 14 residues. Germline CDR1 is SQVTM and CDR2 is ANQGSEA. V was shortened by 4 bases and J by 6 bases, with 15 bases between the two germline ends.

The CDR3 DNA sequence: TGTGCCAGCAGCCCGACAGGGGGCGCAAGCTATGGCTACACCTTC. It yields the protein CASSPTGGASYGYTF. The chain has TRBV7-9 and TRBJ1-2; 10 bases fit TRBD1. J gave up 4 bases and V 5 bases, and 7 bases lay outside the gene matches. In germline, CDR1 is SEHNR, CDR2 FQNEAQ (reference sequence). The CDR3 is made up of 15 amino acids.

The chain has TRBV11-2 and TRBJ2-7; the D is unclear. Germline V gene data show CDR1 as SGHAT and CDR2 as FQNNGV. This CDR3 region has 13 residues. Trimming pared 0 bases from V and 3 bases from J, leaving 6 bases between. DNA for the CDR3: TGTGCCAGCAGCTTAGATCCGGGCTACGAGCAGTACTTC. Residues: CASSLDPGYEQYF.

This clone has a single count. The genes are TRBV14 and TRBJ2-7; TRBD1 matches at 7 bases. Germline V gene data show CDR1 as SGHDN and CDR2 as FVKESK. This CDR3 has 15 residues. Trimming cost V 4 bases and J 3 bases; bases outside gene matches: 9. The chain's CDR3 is CASSPATGSLYEQYF. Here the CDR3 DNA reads TGTGCCAGCAGCCCAGCGACAGGGTCCCTCTACGAGCAGTACTTC. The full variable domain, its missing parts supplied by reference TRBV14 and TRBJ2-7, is EAGVTQFPSHSVIEKGQTVTLRCDPISGHDNLYWYRRVMGKEIKFLLHFVKESKQDESGMPNNRFLAERTGGTYSTLKVQPAELEDSGVYFCASSPATGSLYEQYFGPGTRLTVT.

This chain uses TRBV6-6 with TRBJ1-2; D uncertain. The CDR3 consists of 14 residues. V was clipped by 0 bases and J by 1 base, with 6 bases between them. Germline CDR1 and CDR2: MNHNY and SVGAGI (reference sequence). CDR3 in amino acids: CASSYSKGNYGYTF. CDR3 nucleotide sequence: TGTGCCAGCAGTTACTCGAAGGGTAACTATGGCTACACCTTC.

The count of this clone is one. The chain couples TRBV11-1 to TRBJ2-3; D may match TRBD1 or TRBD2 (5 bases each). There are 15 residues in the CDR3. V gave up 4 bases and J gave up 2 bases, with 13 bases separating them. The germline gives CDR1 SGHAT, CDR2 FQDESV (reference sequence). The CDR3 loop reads CASSSSGTNTDTQYF. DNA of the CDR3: TGTGCCAGCAGCTCATCCGGGACGAACACAGATACGCAGTATTTT. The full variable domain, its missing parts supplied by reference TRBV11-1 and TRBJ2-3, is EAEVAQSPRYKITEKSQAVAFWCDPISGHATLYWYRQILGQGPELLVQFQDESVVDDSQLPKDRFSAERLKGVDSTLKIQPAELGDSAMYLCASSSSGTNTDTQYFGPGTRLTVL.

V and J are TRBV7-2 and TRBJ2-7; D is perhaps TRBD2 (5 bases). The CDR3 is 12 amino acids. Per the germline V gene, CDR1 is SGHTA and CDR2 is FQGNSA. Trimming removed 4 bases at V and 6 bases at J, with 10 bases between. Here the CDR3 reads CASSYLGSEQYF. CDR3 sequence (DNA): TGTGCCAGCAGCTACTTAGGGAGCGAGCAGTACTTC.

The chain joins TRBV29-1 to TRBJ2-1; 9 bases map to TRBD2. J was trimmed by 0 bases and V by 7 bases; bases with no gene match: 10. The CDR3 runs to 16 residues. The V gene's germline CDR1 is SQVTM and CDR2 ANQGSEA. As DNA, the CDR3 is TGCAGCGGGACCCTAGCGGGACGAAGCTCCTACAATGAGCAGTTCTTC. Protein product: CSGTLAGRSSYNEQFF.

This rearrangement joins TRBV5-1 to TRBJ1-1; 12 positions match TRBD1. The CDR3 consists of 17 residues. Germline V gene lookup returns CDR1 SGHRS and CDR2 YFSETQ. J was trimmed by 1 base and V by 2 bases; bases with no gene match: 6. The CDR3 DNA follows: TGCGCCAGCAGCTTAATAGGGACAGGGGGCGAGAACACTGAAGCTTTCTTT. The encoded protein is CASSLIGTGGENTEAFF. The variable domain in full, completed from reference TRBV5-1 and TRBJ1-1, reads KAGVTQTPRYLIKTRGQQVTLSCSPISGHRSVSWYQQTPGQGLQFLFEYFSETQRNKGNFPGRFSGRQFSNSRSEMNVSTLELGDSALYLCASSLIGTGGENTEAFFGQGTRLTVV.

The CDR3 bases are TGTGCCACCAGTGAGGGGGACAGTTATGAAGAAAAACTGTTTTTT. It encodes CATSEGDSYEEKLFF. The rearrangement uses TRBV24-1 and TRBJ1-4; 7 bases map to TRBD1. Trimming cost V 4 bases and J 8 bases; bases outside gene matches: 9. The CDR3 contains 15 residues. The germline V gene encodes CDR1 KGHDR and CDR2 SFDVKD.

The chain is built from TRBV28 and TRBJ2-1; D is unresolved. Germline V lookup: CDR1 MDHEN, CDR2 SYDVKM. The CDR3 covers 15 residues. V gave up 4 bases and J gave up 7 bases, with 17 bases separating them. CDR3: CASSSPSAGGNEQFF. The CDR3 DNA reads TGTGCCAGCAGTTCCCCCAGCGCTGGTGGGAATGAGCAGTTCTTC.

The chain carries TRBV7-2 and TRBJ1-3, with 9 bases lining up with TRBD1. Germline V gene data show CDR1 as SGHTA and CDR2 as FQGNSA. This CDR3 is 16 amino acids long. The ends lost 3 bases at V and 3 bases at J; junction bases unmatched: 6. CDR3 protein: CASSFKGTGYGNTIYF. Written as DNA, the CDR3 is TGTGCCAGCAGCTTTAAAGGGACAGGGTATGGAAACACCATATATTTT.

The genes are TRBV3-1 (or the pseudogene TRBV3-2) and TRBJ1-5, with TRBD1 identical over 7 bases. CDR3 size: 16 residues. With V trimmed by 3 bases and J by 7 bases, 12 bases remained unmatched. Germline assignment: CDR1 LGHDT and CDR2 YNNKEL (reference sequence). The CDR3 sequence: CASSQGPGGVGQPQHF. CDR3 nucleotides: TGTGCCAGCAGCCAGGGACCAGGGGGGGTAGGGCAGCCCCAGCATTTT.

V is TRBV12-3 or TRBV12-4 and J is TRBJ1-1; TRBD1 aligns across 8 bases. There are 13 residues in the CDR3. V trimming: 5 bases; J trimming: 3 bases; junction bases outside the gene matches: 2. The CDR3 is CASSDRGDTEAFF. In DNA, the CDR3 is TGTGCCAGCAGTGACAGGGGAGACACTGAAGCTTTCTTT.

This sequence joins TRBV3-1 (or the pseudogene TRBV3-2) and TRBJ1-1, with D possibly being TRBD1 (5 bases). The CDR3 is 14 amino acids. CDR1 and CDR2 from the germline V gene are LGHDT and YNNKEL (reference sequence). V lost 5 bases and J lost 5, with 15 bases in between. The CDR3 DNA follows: TGTGCCAGCAGCTTCAGGGACCTGGGGACTGAAGCTTTCTTT. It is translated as CASSFRDLGTEAFF.

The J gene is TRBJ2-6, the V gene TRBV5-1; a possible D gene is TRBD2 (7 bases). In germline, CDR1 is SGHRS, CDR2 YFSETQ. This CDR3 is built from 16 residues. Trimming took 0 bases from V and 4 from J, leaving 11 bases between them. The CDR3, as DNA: TGCGCCAGCAGCTTGGCCGGGGGGCAAGGGGCCAACGTCCTGACTTTC. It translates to CASSLAGGQGANVLTF.

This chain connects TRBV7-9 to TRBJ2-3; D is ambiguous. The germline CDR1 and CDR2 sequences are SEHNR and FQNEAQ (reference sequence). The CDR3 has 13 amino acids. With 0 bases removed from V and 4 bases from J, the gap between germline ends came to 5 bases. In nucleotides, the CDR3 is TGTGCCAGCAGCTTAGCGACTCCAGATACGCAGTATTTT. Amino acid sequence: CASSLATPDTQYF.

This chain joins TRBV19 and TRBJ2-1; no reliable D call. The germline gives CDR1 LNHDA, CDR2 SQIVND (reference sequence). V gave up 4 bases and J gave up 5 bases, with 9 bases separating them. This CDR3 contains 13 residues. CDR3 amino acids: CASSTGAHNEQFF. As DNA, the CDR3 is TGTGCCAGTAGTACTGGCGCTCACAATGAGCAGTTCTTC.